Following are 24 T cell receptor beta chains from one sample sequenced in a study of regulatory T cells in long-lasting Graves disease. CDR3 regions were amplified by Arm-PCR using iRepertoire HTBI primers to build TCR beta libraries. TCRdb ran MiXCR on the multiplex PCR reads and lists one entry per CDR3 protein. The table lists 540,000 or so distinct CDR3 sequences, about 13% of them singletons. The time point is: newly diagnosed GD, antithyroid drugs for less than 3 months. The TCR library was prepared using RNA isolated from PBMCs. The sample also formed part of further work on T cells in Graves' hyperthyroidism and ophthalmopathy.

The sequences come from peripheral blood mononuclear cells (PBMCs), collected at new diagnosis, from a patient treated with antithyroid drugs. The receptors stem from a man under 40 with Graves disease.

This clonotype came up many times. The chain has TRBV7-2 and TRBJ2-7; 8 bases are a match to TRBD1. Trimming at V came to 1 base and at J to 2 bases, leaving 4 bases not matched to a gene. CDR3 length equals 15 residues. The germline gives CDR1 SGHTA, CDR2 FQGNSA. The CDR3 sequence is CASSLGTGLTYEQYF. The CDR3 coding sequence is TGTGCCAGCAGCTTAGGGACAGGGTTGACCTACGAGCAGTACTTC.

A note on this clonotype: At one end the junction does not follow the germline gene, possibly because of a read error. The CDR3 reads CASSYPSSGGRIFF. Written as DNA, the CDR3 is TGTGCCAGCAGTTACCCCTCGAGCGGTGGGAGGATCTTCTTC. The chain couples TRBV6-5 to TRBJ2-7; tentative D call: TRBD2 (6 bases). The CDR3 runs 14 residues. CDR1 and CDR2 from the germline V gene are MNHEY and SVGAGI.

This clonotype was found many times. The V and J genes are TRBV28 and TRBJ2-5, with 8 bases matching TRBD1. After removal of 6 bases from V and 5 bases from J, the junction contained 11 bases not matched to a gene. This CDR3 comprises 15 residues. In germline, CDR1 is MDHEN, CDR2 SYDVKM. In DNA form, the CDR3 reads TGTGCCAGCAGCCCTCGGGCAGGGGGCACCGAGACCCAGTACTTC. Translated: CASSPRAGGTETQYF.

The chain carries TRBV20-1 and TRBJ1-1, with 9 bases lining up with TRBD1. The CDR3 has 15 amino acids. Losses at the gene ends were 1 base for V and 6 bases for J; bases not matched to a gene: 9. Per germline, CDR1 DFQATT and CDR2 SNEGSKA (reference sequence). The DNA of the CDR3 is TGCAGTGCTAGAGGTGGGGGGACAGGGTTGTCTGAAGCTTTCTTT. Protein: CSARGGGTGLSEAFF.

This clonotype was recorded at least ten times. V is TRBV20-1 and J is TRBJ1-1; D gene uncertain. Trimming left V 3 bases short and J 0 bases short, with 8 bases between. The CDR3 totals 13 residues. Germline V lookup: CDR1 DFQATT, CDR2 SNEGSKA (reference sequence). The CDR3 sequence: CSASSSVNTEAFF. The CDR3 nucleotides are TGCAGTGCTAGCTCGTCAGTGAACACTGAAGCTTTCTTT.

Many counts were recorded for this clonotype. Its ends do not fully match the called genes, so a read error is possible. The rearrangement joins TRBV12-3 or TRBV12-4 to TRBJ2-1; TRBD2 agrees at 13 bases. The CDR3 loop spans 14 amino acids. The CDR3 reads CASSTGTSGTPQVF. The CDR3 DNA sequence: TGTGCCAGCAGTACCGGGACTAGCGGGACCCCACAAGTCTTC.

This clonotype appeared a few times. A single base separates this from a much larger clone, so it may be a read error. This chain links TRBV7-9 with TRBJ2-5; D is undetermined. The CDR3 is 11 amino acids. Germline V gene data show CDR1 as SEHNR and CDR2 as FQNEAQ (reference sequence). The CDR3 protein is CAGSTKETQYF. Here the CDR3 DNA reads TGTGCCGGCAGCACAAAAGAGACCCAGTACTTC. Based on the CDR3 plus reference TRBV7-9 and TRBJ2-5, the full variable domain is DTGVSQNPRHKITKRGQNVTFRCDPISEHNRLYWYRQTLGQGPEFLTYFQNEAQLEKSRLLSDRFSAERPKGSFSTLEIQRTEQGDSAMYLCAGSTKETQYFGPGTRLLVL.

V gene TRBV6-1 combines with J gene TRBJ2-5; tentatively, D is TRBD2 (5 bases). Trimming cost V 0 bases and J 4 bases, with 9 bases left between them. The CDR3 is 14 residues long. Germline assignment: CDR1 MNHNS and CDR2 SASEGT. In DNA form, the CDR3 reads TGTGCCAGCAGTGAAGCTGAGGGTTCAGAGACCCAGTACTTC. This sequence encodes CASSEAEGSETQYF.

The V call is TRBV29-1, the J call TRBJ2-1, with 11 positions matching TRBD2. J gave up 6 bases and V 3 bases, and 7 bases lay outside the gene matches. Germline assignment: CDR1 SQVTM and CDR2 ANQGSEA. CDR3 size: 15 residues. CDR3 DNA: TGCAGCGTTGATCGTCGGCTAGCGGGAGGCAATGAGCAGTTCTTC. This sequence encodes CSVDRRLAGGNEQFF.

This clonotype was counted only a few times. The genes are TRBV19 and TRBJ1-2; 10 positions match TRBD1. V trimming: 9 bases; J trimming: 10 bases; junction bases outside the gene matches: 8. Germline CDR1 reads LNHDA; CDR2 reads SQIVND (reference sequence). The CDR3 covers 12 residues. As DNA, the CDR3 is TGTGCCAGAAGGGGACAGGGGTATTACTACACCTTC. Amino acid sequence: CARRGQGYYYTF. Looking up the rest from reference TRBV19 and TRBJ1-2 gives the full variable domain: DGGITQSPKYLFRKEGQNVTLSCEQNLNHDAMYWYRQDPGQGLRLIYYSQIVNDFQKGDIAEGYSVSREKKESFPLTVTSAQKNPTAFYLCARRGQGYYYTFGSGTRLTVV.

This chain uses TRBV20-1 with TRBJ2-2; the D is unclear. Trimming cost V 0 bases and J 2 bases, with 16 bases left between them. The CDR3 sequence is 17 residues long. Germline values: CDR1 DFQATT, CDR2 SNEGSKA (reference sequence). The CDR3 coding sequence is TGCAGTGCTAGAGATGTTTTAGGCCAGACTAACACCGGGGAGCTGTTTTTT. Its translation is CSARDVLGQTNTGELFF.

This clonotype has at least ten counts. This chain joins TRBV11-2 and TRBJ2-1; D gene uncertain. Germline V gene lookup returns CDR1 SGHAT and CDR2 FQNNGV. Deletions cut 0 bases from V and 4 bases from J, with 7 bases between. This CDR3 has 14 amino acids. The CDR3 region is CASSLDPRYNEQFF. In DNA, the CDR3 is TGTGCCAGCAGCTTAGATCCGAGATACAATGAGCAGTTCTTC.

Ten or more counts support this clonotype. CDR3 bases: TGTGCCAGCAGCTTGGATCGGTTCGGGACGAAGACTGAAAAACTGTTTTTT. It specifies CASSLDRFGTKTEKLFF. V gene TRBV7-6 combines with J gene TRBJ1-4, with D possibly matching TRBD1 (5 bases). Trimming left V 3 bases short and J 7 bases short, with 21 bases between. The V gene's germline CDR1 is SGHVS and CDR2 FNYEAQ. The CDR3 length is 17 residues.

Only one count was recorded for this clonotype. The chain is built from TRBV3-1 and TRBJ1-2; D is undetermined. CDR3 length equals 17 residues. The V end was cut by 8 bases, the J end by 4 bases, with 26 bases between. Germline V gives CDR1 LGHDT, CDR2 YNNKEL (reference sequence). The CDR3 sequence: CASGTLSASTFTYGYTF. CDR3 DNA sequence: TGTGCCAGCGGCACGCTATCGGCCTCTACCTTCACCTATGGCTACACCTTC.

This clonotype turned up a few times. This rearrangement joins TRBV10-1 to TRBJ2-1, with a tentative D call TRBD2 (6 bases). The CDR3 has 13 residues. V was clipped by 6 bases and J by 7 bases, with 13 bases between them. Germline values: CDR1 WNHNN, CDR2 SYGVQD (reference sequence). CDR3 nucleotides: TGCGCCAGCAGCGTGGGACTTATTAATGAGCAGTTCTTC. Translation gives CASSVGLINEQFF.

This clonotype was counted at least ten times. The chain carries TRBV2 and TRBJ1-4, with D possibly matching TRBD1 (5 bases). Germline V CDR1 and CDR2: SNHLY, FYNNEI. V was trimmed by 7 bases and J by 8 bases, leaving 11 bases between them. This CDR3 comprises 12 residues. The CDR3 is CASTRQGEKLFF. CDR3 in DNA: TGTGCCAGCACACGGCAGGGCGAAAAACTGTTTTTT.

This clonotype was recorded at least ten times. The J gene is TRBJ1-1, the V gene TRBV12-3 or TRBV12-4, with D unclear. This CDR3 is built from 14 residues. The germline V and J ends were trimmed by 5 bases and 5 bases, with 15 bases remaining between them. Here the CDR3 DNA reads TGTGCCAGCAGTAGTGAGGCCCCGAGGACTGAAGCTTTCTTT. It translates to CASSSEAPRTEAFF.

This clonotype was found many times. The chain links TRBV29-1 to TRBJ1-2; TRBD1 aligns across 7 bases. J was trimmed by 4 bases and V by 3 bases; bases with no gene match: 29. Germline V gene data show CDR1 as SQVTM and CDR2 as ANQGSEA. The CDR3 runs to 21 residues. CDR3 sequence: CSVDRSSGVWEGTALSYGYTF. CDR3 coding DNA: TGCAGCGTTGATAGATCTTCGGGTGTATGGGAAGGGACAGCTCTTTCCTATGGCTACACCTTC.

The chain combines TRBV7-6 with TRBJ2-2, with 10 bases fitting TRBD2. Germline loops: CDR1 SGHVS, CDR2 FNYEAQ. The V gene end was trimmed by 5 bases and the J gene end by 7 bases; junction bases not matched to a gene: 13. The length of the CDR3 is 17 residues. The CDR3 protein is CASSPWSGEREGGELFF. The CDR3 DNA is TGTGCCAGCAGCCCGTGGTCGGGAGAGCGGGAGGGCGGGGAGCTGTTTTTT. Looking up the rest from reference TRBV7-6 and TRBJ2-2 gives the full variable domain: GAGVSQSPRYKVTKRGQDVALRCDPISGHVSLYWYRQALGQGPEFLTYFNYEAQQDKSGLPNDRFSAERPEGSISTLTIQRTEQRDSAMYRCASSPWSGEREGGELFFGEGSRLTVL.

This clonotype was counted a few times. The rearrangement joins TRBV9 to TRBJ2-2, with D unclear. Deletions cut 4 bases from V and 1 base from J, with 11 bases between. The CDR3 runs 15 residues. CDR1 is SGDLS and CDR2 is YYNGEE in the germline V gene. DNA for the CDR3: TGTGCCAGCAGCCCATCTGACTGGAACACCGGGGAGCTGTTTTTT. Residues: CASSPSDWNTGELFF.

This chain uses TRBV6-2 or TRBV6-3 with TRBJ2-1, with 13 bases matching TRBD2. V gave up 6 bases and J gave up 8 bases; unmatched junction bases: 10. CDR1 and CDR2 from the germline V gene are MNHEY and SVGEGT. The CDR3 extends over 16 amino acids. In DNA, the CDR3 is TGTGCCAGCAGACCAACCGGGACTAGCGGGACCGATGAGCAGTTCTTC. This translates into CASRPTGTSGTDEQFF.

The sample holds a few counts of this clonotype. CDR3 amino acids: CASSLDRGRVEQYF. The CDR3, as DNA: TGTGCCAGCAGTCTGGACAGGGGGCGGGTCGAGCAGTACTTC. The chain links TRBV27 to TRBJ2-7, with 11 bases aligning to TRBD1. Trimming took 5 bases from V and 6 from J; bases not matched to a gene: 6. This CDR3 has 14 amino acids. Germline CDR1 MNHEY, CDR2 SMNVEV (reference sequence).

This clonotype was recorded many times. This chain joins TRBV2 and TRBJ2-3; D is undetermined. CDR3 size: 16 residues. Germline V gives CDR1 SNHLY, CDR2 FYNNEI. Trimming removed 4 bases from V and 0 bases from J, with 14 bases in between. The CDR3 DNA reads TGTGCCAGCAGTGGGACCGGGCCCTATAGCACAGATACGCAGTATTTT. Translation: CASSGTGPYSTDTQYF.

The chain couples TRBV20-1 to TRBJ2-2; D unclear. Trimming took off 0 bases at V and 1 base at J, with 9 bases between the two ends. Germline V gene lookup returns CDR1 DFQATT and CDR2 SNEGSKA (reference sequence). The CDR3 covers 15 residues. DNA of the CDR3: TGCAGTGCTAGAGATCAATTCCAGAACACCGGGGAGCTGTTTTTT. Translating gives CSARDQFQNTGELFF.